This TCR beta chain was observed in a study of cytomegalovirus exposure and HLA in healthy donors. About the research overall: In a later analysis, it was reported that the 120 validation repertoires had been produced on the same platform as the 670 or so repertoires belonging to the first cohort. Study outcomes and limitations: In vitro data verified a few CMV-associated chains as specific for CMV antigens.

TCRdb's table, derived via immunoSEQ multiplex PCR, lists solely in-frame clones and lacks some. The table includes around 140,000 clones, more than 85% detected once. The approximately 120-subject validation cohort, separate from the roughly 700-subject first cohort, included the donors. V shed 4 bases and J 2 bases; nucleotides not matched to a gene: 8. Germline V lookup: CDR1 SGDLS, CDR2 YYNGEE. The length of the CDR3 is 15 residues. This clone came up a few times. Its matching antigen is unknown. The chain couples TRBV9 to TRBJ2-7; the match to TRBD2 covers 8 bases. This clonotype originated in a man aged 18 to 30 in good health and CMV-seropositive. The material sequenced was PBMCs. CDR3 DNA sequence: TGTGCCAGCAGCCCCCGGGGTAGCGGGGCCTACGAGCAGTACTTC. Amino acids: CASSPRGSGAYEQYF.